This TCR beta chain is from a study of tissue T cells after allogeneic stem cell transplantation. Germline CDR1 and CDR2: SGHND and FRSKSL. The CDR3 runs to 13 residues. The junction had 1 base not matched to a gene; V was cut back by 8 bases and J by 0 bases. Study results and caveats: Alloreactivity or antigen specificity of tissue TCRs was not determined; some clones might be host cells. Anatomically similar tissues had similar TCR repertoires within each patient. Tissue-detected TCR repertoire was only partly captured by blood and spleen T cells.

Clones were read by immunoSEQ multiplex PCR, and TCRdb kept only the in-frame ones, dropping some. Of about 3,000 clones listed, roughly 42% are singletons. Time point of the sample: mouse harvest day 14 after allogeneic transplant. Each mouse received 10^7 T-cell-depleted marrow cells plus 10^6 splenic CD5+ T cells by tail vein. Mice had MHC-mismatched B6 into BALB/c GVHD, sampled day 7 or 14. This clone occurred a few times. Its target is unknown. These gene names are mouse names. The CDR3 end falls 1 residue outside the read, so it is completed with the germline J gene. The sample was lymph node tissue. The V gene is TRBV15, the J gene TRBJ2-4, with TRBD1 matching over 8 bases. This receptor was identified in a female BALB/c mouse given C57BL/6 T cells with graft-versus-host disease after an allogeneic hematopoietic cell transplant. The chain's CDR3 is CASGQGSQNTLYF. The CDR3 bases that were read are TGTGCCAGCGGACAGGGTAGTCAAAACACCTTGTAC.